The 2 T cell receptor beta chains reported below all come from one sample, sequenced in a study of cytomegalovirus exposure and HLA in healthy donors. Primers included in the PCR were 60 Vbeta and 13 Jbeta primers. Clones were sequenced by immunoSEQ multiplex PCR, and TCRdb holds only the in-frame ones, with some missing. The sample has some 190,000 clones; 60% to 85% are singletons. The sequenced material came from PBMCs. Every receptor here comes from a woman aged 18-29 years in good health and CMV-seronegative.

This clone was seen once. The chain recombines TRBV11-2 with TRBJ2-1; D perhaps matches TRBD2 (6 bases). Germline assignment: CDR1 SGHAT and CDR2 FQNNGV. Trimming cost V 5 bases and J 10 bases, with 12 bases left between them. The CDR3 length is 12 residues. Here the CDR3 DNA reads TGTGCCAGCAGCACCGACGGAGGGGAGCAGTTCTTC. Translated: CASSTDGGEQFF.

The chain is built from TRBV11-2 and TRBJ2-2, with TRBD1 identical over 10 bases. The CDR3 runs 17 residues. V lost 4 bases, J lost 6 bases, and 11 bases stayed unmatched. CDR1 is SGHAT and CDR2 is FQNNGV in the germline V gene. CDR3 protein: CASSSVGGQGIAGELFF. The DNA of the CDR3 is TGTGCCAGCAGCTCAGTCGGGGGACAGGGGATTGCCGGGGAGCTGTTTTTT.